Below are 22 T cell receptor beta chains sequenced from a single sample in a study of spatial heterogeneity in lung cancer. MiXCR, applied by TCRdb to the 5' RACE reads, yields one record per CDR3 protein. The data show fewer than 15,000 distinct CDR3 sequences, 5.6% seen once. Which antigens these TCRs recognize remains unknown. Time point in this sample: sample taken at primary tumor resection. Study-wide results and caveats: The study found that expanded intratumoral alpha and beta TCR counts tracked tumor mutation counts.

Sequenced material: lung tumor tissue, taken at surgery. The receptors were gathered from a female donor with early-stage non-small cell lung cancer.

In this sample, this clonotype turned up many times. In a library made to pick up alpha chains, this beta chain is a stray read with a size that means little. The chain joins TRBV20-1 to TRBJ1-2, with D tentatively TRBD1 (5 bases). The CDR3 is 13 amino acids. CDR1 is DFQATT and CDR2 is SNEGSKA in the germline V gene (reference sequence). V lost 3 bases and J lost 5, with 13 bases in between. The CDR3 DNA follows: TGCAGTGCTAGCAGGGTAGCTGGTTATGGCTACACCTTC. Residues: CSASRVAGYGYTF.

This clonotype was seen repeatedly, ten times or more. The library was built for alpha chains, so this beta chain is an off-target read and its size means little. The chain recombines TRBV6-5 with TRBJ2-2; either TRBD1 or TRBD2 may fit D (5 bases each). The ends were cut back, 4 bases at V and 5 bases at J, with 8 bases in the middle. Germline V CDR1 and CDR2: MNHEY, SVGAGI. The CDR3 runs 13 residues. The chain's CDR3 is CASSSWGTGELFF. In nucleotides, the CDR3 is TGTGCCAGCAGTTCCTGGGGGACCGGGGAGCTGTTTTTT.

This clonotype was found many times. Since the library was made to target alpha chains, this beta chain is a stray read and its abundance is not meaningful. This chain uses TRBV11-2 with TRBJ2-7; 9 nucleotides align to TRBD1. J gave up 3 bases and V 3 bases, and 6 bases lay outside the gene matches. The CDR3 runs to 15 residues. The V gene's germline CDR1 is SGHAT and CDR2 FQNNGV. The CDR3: CASSLGQGIYYEQYF. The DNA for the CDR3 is TGTGCCAGCAGCTTGGGACAGGGCATATACTACGAGCAGTACTTC.

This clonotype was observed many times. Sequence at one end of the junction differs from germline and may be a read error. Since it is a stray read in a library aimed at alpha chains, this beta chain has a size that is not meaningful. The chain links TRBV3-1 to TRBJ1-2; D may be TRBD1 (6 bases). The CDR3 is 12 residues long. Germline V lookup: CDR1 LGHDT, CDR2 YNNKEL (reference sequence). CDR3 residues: CASSQLTGIVAF. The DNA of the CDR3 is TGTGCCAGCAGCCAACTTACAGGGATTGTCGCCTTC.

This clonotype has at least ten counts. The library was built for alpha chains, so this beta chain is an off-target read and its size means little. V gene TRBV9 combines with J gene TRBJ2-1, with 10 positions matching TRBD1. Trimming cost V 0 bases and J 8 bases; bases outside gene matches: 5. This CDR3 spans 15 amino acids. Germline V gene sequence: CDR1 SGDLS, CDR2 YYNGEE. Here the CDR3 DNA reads TGTGCCAGCAGCGTAGAGGACAGGGGGAGGGATGAGCAGTTCTTC. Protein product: CASSVEDRGRDEQFF.

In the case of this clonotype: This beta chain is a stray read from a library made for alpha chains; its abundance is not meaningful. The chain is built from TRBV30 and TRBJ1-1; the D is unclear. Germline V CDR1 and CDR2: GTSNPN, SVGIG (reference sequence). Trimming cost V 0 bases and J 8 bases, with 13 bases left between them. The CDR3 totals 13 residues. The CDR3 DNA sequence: TGTGCCTGGAGTGTGGGCAGCAAGGCCGAAGCTTTCTTT. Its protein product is CAWSVGSKAEAFF.

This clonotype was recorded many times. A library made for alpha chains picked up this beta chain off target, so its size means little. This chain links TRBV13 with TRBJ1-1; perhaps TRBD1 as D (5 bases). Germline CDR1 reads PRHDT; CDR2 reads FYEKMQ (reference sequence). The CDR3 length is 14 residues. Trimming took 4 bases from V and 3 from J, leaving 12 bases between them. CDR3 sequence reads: CASSYTGPHTEAFF. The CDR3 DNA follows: TGTGCCAGCAGCTACACGGGGCCCCACACTGAAGCTTTCTTT.

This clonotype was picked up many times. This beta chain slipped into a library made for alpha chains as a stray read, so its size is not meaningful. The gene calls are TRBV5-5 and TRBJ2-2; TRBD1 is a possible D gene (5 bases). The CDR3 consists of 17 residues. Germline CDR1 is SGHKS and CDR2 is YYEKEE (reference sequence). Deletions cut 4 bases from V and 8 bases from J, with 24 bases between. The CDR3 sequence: CASSRLRDSPPTGELFF. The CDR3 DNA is TGTGCCAGCAGCAGACTTCGAGACAGCCCGCCGACTGGGGAGCTGTTTTTT.

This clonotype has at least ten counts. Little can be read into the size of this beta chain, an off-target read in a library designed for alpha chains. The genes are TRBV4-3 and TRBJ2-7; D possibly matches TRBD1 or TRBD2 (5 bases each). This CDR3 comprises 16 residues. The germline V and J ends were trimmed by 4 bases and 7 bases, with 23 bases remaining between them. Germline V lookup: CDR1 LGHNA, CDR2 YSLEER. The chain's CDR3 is CASSPYGAGTKGEQYF. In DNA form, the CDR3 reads TGCGCCAGCAGCCCCTACGGGGCGGGTACCAAAGGAGAGCAGTACTTC.

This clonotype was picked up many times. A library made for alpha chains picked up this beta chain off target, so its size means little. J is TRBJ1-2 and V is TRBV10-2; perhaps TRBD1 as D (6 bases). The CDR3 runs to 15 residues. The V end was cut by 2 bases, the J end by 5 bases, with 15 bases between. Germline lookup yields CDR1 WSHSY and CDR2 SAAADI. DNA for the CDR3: TGCGCCAGCAGTGAGGAGGGGGGGCTGAGATATGGCTACACCTTC. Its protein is CASSEEGGLRYGYTF.

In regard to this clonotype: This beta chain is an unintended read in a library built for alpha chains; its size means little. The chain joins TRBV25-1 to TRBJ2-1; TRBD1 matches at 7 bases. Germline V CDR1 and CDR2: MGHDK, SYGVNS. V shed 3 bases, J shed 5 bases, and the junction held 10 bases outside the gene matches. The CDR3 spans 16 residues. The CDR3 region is CASSDPGARGNNEQFF. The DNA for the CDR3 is TGTGCCAGCAGTGACCCCGGGGCCAGGGGGAACAATGAGCAGTTCTTC.

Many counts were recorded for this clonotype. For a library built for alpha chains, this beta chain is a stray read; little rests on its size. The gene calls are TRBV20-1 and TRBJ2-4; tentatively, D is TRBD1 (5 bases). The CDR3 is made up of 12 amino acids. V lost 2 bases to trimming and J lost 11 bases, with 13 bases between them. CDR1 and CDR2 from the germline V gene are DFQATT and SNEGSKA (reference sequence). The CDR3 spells CSARYWGGVQYF. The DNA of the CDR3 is TGCAGTGCTAGATATTGGGGCGGTGTTCAGTACTTC.

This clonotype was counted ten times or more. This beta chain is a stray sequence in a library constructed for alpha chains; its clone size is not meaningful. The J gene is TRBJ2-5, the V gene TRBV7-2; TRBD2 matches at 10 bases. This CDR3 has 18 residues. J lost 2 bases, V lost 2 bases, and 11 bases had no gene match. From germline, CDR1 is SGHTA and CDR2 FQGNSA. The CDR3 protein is CASSLNPFLAGVQETQYF. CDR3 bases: TGTGCCAGCAGCTTAAACCCCTTCCTAGCGGGGGTACAAGAGACCCAGTACTTC.

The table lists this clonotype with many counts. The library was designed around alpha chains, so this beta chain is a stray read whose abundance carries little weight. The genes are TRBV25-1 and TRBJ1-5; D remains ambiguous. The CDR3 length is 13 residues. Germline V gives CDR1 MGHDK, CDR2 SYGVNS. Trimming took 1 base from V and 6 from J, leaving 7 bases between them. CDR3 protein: CASSEFGSQPQHF. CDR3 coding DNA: TGTGCCAGCAGTGAATTCGGGTCTCAGCCCCAGCATTTT.

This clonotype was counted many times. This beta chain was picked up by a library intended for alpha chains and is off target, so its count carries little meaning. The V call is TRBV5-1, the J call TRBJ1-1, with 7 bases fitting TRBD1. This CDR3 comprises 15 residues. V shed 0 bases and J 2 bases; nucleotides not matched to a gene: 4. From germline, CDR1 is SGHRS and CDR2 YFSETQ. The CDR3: CASSLVTGFNTEAFF. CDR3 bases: TGCGCCAGCAGCTTGGTGACAGGGTTCAACACTGAAGCTTTCTTT. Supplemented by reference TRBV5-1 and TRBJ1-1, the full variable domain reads KAGVTQTPRYLIKTRGQQVTLSCSPISGHRSVSWYQQTPGQGLQFLFEYFSETQRNKGNFPGRFSGRQFSNSRSEMNVSTLELGDSALYLCASSLVTGFNTEAFFGQGTRLTVV.

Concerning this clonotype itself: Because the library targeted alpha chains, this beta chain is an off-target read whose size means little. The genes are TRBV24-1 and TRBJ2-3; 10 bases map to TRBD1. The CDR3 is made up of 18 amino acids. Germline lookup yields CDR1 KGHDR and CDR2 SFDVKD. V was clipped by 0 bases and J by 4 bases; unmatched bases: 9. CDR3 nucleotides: TGTGCCACCAGTGATTTGGCCTGGGACAGGGGTTCTCCAGATACGCAGTATTTT. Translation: CATSDLAWDRGSPDTQYF.

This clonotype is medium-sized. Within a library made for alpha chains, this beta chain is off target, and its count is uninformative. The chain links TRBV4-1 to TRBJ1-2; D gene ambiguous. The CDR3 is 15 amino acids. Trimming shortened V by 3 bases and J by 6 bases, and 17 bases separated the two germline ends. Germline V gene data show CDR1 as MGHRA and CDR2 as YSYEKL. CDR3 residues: CASSHQVGRMDGYTF. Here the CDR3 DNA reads TGCGCCAGCAGCCACCAAGTTGGGAGAATGGATGGCTACACCTTC.

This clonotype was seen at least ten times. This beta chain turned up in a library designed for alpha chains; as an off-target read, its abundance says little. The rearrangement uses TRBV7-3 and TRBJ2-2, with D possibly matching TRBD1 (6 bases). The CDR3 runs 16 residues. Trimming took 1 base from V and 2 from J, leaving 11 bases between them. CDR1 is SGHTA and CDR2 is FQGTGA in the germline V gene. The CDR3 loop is CASSLIAGANTGELFF. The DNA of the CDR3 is TGTGCCAGCAGCTTAATAGCAGGGGCCAACACCGGGGAGCTGTTTTTT.

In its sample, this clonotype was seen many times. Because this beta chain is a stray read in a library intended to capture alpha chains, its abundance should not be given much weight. CDR3 bases: TGTGCCTCCACCCAGGGGATCTCTGGCTACACCTTC. It codes for CASTQGISGYTF. The chain has TRBV13 and TRBJ1-2; perhaps TRBD1 as D (6 bases). Germline V CDR1 and CDR2: PRHDT, FYEKMQ (reference sequence). The CDR3 contains 12 residues. The germline V and J ends were trimmed by 11 bases and 7 bases, with 17 bases remaining between them. Variable domain in full (rest from reference TRBV13 and TRBJ1-2): AAGVIQSPRHLIKEKRETATLKCYPIPRHDTVYWYQQGPGQDPQFLISFYEKMQSDKGSIPDRFSAQQFSDYHSELNMSSLELGDSALYFCASTQGISGYTFGSGTRLTVV.

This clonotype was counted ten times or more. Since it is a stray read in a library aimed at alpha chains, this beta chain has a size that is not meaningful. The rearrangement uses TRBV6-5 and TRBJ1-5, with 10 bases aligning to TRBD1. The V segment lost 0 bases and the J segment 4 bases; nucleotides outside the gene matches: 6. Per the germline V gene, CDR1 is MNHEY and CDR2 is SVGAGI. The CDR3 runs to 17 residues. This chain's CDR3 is CASSYSATGGLNQPQHF. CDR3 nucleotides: TGTGCCAGCAGTTACTCTGCGACAGGGGGCTTGAATCAGCCCCAGCATTTT.

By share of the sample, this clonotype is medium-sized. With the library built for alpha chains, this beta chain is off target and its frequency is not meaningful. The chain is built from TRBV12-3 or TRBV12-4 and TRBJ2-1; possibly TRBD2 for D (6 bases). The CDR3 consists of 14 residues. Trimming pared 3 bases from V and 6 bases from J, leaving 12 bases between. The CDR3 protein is CASSLLGGSNEQFF. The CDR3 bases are TGTGCCAGCAGTTTGCTGGGAGGAAGCAATGAGCAGTTCTTC.

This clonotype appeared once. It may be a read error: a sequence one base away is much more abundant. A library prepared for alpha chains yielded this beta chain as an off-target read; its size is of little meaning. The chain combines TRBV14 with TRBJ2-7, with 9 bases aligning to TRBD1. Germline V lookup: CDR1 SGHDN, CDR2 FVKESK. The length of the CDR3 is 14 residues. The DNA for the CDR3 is TGTGCCAGCAGCCACCGGGACAGGGTCTACAAGCAGTACTTC. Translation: CASSHRDRVYKQYF.